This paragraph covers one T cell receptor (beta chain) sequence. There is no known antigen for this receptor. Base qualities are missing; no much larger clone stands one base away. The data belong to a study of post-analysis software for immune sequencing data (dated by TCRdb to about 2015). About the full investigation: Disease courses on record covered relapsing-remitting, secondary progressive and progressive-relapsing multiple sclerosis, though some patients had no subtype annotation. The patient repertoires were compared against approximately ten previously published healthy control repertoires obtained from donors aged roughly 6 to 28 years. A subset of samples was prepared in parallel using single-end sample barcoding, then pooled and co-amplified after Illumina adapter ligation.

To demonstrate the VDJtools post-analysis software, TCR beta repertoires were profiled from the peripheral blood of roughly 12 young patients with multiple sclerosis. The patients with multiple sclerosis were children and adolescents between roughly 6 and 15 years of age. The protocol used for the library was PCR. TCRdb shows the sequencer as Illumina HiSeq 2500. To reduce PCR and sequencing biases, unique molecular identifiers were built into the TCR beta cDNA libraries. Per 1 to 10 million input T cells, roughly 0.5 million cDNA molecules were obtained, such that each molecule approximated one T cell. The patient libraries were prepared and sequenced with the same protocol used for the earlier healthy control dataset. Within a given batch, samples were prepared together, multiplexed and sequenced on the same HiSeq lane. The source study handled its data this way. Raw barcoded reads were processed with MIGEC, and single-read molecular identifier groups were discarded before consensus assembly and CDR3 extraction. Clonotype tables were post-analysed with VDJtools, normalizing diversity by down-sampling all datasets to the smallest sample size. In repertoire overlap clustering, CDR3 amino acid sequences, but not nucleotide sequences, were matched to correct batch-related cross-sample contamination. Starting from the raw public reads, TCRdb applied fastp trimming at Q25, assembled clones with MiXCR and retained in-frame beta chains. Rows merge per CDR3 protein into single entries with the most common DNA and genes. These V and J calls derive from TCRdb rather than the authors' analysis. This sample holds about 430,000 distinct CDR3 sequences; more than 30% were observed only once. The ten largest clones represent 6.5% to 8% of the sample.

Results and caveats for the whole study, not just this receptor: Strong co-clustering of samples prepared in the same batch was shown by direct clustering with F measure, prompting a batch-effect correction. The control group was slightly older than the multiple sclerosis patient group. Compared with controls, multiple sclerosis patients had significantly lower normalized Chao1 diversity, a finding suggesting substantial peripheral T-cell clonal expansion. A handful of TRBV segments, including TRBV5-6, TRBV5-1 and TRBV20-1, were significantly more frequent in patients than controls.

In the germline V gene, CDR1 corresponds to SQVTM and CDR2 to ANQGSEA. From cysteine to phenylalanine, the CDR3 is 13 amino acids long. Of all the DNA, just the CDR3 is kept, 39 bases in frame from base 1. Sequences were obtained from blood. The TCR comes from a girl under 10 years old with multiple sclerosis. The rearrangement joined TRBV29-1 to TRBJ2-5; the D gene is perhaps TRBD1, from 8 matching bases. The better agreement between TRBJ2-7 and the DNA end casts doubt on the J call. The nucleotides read TGCAGCGTGGGAGGGACAGGCATTTCCGAGCAGTACTTC. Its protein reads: CSVGGTGISEQYF.